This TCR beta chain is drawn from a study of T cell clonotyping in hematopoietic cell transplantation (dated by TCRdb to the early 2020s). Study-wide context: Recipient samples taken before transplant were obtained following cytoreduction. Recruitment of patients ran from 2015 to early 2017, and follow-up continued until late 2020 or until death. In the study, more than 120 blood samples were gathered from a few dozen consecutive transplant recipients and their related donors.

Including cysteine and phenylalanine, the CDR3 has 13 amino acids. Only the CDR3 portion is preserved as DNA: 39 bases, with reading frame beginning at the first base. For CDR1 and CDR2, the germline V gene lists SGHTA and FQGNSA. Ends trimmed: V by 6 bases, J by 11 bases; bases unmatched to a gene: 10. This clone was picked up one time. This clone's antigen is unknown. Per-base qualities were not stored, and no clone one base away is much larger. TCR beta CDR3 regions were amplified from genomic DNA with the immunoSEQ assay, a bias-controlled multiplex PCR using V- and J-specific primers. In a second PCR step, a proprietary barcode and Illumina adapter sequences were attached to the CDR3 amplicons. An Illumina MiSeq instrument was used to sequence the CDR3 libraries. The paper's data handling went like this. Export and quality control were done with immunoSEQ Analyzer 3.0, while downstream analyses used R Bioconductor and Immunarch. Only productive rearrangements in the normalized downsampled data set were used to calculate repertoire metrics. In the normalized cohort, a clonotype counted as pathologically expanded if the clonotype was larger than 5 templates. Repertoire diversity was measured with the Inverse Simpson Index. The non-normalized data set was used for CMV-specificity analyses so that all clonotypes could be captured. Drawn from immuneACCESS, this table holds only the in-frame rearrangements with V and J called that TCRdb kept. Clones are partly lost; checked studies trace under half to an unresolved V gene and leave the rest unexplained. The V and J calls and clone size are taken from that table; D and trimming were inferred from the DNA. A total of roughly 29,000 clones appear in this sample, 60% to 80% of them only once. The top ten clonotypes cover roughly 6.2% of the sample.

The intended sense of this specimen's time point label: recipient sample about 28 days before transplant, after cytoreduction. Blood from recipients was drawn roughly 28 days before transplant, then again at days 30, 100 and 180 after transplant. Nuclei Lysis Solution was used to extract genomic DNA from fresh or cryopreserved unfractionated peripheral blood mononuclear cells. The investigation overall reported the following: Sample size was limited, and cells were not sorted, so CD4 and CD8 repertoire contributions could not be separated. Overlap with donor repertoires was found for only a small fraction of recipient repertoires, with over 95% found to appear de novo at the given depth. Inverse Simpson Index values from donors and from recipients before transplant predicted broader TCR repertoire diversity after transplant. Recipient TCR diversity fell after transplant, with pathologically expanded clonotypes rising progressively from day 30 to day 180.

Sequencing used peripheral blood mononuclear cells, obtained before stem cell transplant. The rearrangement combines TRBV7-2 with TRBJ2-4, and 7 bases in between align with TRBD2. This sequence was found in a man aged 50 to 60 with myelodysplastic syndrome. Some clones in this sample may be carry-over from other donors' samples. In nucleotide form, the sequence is TGTGCCAGCAGGGCCGGGACTACAAGCTTTCAGTACTTC. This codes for CASRAGTTSFQYF.